A single sample gave rise to the 4 T cell receptor beta chains below, sequenced in a study of blood T cells in healthy people across ages. It was with a sample-barcoded 5' primer and a J-beta primer mix that a second PCR of about 6 to 12 cycles was run. TCRdb processed the 5' RACE reads anew with MiXCR; each CDR3 protein has one entry. Of over a million distinct CDR3 sequences listed, around two fifths are singletons. The sample consisted of blood. These receptors were taken from a woman aged 18-35 years in good health.

The gene calls are TRBV3-1 and TRBJ2-2; no firm D call. The CDR3 is made up of 13 amino acids. Trimming stripped 8 bases from V and 2 bases from J, with 9 bases between. Germline V gives CDR1 LGHDT, CDR2 YNNKEL (reference sequence). The CDR3 here is CASGFHNTGELFF. CDR3 coding DNA: TGTGCCAGCGGGTTCCACAACACCGGGGAGCTGTTTTTT.

The rearrangement uses TRBV10-2 and TRBJ2-5; 8 bases match TRBD1. With V trimmed by 8 bases and J by 11 bases, 19 bases remained unmatched. There are 15 residues in the CDR3. Germline V CDR1 and CDR2: WSHSY, SAAADI. CDR3 in amino acids: CASSQGVPSHNEQYF. The DNA for the CDR3 is TGCGCCAGCTCACAGGGGGTTCCGAGCCACAATGAGCAGTACTTC.

This chain links TRBV2 with TRBJ1-1, with 12 bases aligning to TRBD1. Unmatched junction bases numbered 6, after V lost 3 bases and J lost 4 bases. Germline loops: CDR1 SNHLY, CDR2 FYNNEI. The CDR3 extends over 16 amino acids. CDR3 DNA sequence: TGTGCCAGCAGTGAGCCCGGGACAGGGGGCACCACTGAAGCTTTCTTT. It yields the protein CASSEPGTGGTTEAFF.

A single count supports this clonotype. This sequence joins TRBV10-3 and TRBJ2-3, with 7 bases fitting TRBD2. Germline V gene lookup returns CDR1 ENHRY and CDR2 SYGVKD. V dropped 10 bases and J dropped 2; count of bases not matched to a gene: 9. The CDR3 is 14 residues long. The CDR3 nucleotides read TGTGCCACCCGAGGGGACTACGACACAGATACGCAGTATTTT. Its protein product is CATRGDYDTDTQYF.